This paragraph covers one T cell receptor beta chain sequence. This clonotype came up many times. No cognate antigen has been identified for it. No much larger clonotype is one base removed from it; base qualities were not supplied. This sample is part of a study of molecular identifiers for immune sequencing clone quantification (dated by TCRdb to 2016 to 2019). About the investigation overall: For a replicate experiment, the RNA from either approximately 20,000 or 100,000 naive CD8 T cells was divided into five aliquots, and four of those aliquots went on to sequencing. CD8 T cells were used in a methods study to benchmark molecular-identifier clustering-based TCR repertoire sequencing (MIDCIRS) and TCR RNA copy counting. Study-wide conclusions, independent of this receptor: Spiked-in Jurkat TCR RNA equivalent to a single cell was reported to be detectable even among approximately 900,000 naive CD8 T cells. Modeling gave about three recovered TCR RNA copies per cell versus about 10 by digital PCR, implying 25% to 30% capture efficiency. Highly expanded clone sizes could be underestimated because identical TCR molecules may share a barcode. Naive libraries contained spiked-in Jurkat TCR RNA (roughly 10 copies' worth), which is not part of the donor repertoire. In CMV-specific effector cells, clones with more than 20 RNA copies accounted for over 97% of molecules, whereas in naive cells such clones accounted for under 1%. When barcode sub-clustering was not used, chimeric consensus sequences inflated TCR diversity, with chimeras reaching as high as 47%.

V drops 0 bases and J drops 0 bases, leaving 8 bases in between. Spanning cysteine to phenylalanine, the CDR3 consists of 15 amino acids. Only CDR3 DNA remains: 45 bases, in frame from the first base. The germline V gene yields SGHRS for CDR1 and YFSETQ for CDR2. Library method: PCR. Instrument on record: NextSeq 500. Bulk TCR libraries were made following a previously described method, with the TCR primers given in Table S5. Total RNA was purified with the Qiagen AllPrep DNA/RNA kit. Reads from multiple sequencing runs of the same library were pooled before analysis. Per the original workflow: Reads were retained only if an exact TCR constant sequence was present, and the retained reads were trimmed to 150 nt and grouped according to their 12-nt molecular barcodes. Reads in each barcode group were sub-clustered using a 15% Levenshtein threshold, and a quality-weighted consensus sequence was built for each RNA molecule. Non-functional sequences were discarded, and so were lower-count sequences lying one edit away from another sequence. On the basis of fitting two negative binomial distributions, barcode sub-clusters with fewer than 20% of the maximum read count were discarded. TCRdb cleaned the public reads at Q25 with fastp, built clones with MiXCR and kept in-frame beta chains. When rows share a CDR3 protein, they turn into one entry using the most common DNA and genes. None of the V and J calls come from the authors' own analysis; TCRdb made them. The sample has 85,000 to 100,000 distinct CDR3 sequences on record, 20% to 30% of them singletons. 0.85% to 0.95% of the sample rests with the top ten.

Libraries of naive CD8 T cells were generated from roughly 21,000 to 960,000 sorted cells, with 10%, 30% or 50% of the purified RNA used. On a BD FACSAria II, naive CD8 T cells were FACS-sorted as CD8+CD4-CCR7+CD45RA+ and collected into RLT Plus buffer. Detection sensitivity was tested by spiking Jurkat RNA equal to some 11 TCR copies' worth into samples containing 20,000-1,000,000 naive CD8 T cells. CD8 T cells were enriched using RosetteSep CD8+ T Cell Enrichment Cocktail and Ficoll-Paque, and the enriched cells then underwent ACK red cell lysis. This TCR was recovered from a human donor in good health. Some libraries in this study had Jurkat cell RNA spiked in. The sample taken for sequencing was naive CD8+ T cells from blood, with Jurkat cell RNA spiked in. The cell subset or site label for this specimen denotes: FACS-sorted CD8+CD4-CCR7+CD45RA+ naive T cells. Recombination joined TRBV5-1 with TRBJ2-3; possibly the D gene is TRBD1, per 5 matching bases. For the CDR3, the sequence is CASSLEGWSTDTQYF. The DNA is TGCGCCAGCAGCTTGGAGGGGTGGAGCACAGATACGCAGTATTTT.